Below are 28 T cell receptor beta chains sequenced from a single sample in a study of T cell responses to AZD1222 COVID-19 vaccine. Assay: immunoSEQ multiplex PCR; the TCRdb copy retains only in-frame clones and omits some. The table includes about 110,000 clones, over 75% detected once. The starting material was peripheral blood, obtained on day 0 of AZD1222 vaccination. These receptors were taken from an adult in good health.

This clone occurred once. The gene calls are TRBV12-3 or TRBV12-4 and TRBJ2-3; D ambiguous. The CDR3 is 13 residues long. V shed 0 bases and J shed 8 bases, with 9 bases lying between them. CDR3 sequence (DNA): TGTGCCAGCAGTTTAGCGAGGCCAAGTACGCAGTATTTT. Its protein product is CASSLARPSTQYF.

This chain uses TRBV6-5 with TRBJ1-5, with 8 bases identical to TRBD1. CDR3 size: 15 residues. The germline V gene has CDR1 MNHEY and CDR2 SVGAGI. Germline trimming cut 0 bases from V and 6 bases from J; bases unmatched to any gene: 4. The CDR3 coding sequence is TGTGCCAGCAGTTACTCGATACAGGGGGGTCAGCCCCAGCATTTT. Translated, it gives CASSYSIQGGQPQHF.

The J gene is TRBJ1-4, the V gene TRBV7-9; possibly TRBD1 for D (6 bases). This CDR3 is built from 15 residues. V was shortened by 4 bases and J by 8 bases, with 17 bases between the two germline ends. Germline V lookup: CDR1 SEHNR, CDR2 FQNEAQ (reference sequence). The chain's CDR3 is CASSSVGGAGEKLFF. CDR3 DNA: TGTGCCAGCAGCTCGGTAGGGGGGGCTGGCGAAAAACTGTTTTTT.

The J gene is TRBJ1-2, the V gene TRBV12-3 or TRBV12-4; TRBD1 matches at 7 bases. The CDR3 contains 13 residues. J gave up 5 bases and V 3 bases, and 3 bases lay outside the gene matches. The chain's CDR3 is CASSFSGGYGYTF. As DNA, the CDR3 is TGTGCCAGCAGTTTTTCAGGGGGGTATGGCTACACCTTC.

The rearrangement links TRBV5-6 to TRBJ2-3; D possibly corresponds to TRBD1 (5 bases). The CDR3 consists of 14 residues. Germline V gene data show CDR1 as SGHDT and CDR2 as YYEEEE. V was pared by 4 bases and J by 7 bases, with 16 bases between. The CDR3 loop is CASSPATGEYTQYF. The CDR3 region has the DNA TGTGCCAGCAGCCCGGCAACAGGAGAGTATACGCAGTATTTT.

CDR3 in amino acids: CASSLSTSPWDEQYF. The CDR3 nucleotides are TGTGCCAGCAGCTTATCTACCAGCCCCTGGGACGAGCAGTACTTC. The genes are TRBV7-8 and TRBJ2-7; D is undetermined. This CDR3 has 15 amino acids. CDR1 is SGHVS and CDR2 is FQNEAQ in the germline V gene. Trimming took off 2 bases at V and 5 bases at J, with 16 bases between the two ends.

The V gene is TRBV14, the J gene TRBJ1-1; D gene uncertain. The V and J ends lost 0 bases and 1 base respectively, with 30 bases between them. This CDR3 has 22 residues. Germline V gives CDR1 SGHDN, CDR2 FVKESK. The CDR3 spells CASSQDLGAGYFQSDQNTEAFF. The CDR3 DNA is TGTGCCAGCAGCCAAGATCTGGGTGCGGGATATTTTCAATCAGACCAGAACACTGAAGCTTTCTTT.

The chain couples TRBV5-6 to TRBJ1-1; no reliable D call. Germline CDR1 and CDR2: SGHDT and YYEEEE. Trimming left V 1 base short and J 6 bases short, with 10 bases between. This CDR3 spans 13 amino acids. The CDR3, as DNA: TGTGCCAGCAGCTTGATTTCTGGCCCTGAAGCTTTCTTT. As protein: CASSLISGPEAFF. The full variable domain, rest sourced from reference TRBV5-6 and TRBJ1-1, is DAGVTQSPTHLIKTRGQQVTLRCSPKSGHDTVSWYQQALGQGPQFIFQYYEEEERQRGNFPDRFSGHQFPNYSSELNVNALLLGDSALYLCASSLISGPEAFFGQGTRLTVV.

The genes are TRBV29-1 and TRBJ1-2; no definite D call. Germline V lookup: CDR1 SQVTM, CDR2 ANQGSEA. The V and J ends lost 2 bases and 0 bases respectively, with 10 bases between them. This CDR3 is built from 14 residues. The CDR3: CSVEPYPANYGYTF. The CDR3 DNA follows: TGCAGCGTTGAACCCTACCCTGCTAACTATGGCTACACCTTC.

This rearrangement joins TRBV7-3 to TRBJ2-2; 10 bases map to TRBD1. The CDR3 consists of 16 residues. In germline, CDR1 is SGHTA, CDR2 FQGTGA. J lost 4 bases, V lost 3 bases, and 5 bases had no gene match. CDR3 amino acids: CASSLSGTGVTGELFF. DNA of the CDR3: TGTGCCAGCAGCTTGTCCGGGACAGGGGTCACCGGGGAGCTGTTTTTT.

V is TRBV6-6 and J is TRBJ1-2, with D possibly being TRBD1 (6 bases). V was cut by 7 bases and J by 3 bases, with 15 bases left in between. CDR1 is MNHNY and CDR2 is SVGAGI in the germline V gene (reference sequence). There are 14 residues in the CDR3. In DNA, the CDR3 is TGTGCCAGCACTCATGAGGGGGAGTACTATGGCTACACCTTC. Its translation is CASTHEGEYYGYTF.

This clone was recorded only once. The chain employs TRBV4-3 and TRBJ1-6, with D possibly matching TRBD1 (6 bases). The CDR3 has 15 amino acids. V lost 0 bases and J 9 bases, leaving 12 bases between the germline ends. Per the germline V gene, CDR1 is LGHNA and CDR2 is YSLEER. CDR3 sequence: CASSQETGQTSPLHF. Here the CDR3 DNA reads TGCGCCAGCAGCCAAGAAACAGGGCAGACTTCACCCCTCCACTTT.

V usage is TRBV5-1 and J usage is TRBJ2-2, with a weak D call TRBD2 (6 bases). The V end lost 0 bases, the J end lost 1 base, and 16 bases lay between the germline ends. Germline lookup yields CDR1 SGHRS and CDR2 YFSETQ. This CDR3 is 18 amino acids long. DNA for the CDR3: TGCGCCAGCAGCTTGGGGTTCGGGACTGACAAGAACACCGGGGAGCTGTTTTTT. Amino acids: CASSLGFGTDKNTGELFF.

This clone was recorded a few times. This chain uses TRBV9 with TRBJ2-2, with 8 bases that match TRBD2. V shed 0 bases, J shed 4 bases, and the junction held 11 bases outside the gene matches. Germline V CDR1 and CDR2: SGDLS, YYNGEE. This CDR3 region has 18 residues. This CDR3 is CASSVVGGRKTGTGELFF. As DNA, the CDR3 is TGTGCCAGCAGCGTAGTCGGCGGGAGGAAAACGGGCACCGGGGAGCTGTTTTTT.

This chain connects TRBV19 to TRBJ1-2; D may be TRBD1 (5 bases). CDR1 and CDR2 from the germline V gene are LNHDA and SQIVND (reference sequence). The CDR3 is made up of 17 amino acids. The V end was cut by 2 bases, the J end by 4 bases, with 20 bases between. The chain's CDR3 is CASSILRGEGRTYGYTF. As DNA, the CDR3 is TGTGCCAGTAGTATATTAAGAGGGGAGGGCCGAACCTATGGCTACACCTTC.

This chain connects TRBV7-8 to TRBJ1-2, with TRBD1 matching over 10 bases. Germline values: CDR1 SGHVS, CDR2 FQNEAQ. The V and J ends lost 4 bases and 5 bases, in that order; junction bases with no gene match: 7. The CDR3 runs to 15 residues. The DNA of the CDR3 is TGTGCCAGCAGCTCCGACAGGGGGCATCGGTATGGCTACACCTTC. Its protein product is CASSSDRGHRYGYTF.

The CDR3 nucleotides read TGCGCCAGCAGCGTAGGGACAGGGGGTGGGCAGCCCCAGCATTTT. It is translated as CASSVGTGGGQPQHF. V is TRBV5-1 and J is TRBJ1-5; 11 bases are a match to TRBD1. Germline loops: CDR1 SGHRS, CDR2 YFSETQ. CDR3 size: 15 residues. Trimming took 4 bases from V and 7 from J; bases not matched to a gene: 7. The full variable domain, in which reference TRBV5-1 and TRBJ1-5 provide the parts outside the CDR3, is KAGVTQTPRYLIKTRGQQVTLSCSPISGHRSVSWYQQTPGQGLQFLFEYFSETQRNKGNFPGRFSGRQFSNSRSEMNVSTLELGDSALYLCASSVGTGGGQPQHFGDGTRLSIL.

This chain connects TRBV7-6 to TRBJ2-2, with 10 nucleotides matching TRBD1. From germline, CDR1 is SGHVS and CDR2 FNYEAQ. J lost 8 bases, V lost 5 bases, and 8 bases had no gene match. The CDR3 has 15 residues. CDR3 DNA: TGTGCCAGCAGCAACCGGGACAGGGGCGGTGGGGAGCTGTTTTTT. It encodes CASSNRDRGGGELFF.

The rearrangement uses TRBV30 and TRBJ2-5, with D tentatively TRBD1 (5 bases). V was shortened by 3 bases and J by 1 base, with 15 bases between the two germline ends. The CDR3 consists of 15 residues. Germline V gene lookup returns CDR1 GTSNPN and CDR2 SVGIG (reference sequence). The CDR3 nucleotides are TGTGCCTGGAGCCGTACGGTTAGGGGCCAAGAGACCCAGTACTTC. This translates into CAWSRTVRGQETQYF.

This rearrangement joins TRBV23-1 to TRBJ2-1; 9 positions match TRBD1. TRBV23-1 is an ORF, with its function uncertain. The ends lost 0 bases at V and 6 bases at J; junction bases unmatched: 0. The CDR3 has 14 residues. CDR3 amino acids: CASSQSGQGNEQFF. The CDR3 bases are TGCGCCAGCAGTCAATCGGGACAGGGCAATGAGCAGTTCTTC.

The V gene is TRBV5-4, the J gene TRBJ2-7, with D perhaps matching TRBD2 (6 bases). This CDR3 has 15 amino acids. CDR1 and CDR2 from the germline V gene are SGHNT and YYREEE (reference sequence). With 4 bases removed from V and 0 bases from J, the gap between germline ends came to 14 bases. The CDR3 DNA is TGTGCCAGCAGCGCCGGGACTCTAAGCTCCTACGAGCAGTACTTC. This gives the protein CASSAGTLSSYEQYF.

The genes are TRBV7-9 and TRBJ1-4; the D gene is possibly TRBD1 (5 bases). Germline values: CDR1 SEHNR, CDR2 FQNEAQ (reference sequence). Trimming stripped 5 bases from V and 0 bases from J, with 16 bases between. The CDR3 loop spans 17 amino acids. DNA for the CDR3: TGTGCCAGCAGCCAACCCTGGACACCTACAACTAATGAAAAACTGTTTTTT. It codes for CASSQPWTPTTNEKLFF.

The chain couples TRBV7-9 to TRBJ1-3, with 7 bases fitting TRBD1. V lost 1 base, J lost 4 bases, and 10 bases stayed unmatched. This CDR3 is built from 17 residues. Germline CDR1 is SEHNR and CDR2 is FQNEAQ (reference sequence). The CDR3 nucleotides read TGTGCCAGCAGCTTAGTAAGTTCGACAGGGTCCGGAAACACCATATATTTT. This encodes CASSLVSSTGSGNTIYF.

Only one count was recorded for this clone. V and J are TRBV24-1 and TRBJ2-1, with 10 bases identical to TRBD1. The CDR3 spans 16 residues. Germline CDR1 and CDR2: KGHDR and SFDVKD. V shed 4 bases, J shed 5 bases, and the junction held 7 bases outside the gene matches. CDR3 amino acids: CATSDSDRGPNNEQFF. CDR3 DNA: TGTGCCACCAGTGACTCCGACAGGGGGCCTAACAATGAGCAGTTCTTC.

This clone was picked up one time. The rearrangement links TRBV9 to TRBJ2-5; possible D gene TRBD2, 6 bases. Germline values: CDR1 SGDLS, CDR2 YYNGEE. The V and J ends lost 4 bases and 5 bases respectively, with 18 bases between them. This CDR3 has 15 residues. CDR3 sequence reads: CASSTLNGREETQYF. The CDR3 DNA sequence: TGTGCCAGCAGCACCCTTAATGGTCGGGAGGAGACCCAGTACTTC.

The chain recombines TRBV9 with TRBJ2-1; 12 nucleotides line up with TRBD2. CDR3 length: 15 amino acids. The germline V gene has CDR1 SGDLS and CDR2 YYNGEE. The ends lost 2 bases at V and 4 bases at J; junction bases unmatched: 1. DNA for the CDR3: TGTGCCAGCAGCGTCGGGACTAGCGGGTACAATGAGCAGTTCTTC. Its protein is CASSVGTSGYNEQFF.

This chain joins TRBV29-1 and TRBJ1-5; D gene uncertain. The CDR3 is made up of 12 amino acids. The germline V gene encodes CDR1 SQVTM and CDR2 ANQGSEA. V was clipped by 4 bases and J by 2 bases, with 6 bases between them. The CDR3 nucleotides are TGCAGCGTTGCCGGGCGCAATCAGCCCCAGCATTTT. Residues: CSVAGRNQPQHF.

CDR3 sequence (DNA): TGTGCCAGCAGCCCGAGCCCCTGGGACAGGGGGAGGATTGAGACCCAGTACTTC. This encodes CASSPSPWDRGRIETQYF. The chain recombines TRBV9 with TRBJ2-5; 11 bases are a match to TRBD1. Looked up from germline, CDR1 is SGDLS and CDR2 is YYNGEE. The CDR3 totals 18 residues. The ends lost 4 bases at V and 5 bases at J; junction bases unmatched: 16. Filled out from reference TRBV9 and TRBJ2-5, the complete variable domain reads DSGVTQTPKHLITATGQRVTLRCSPRSGDLSVYWYQQSLDQGLQFLIQYYNGEERAKGNILERFSAQQFPDLHSELNLSSLELGDSALYFCASSPSPWDRGRIETQYFGPGTRLLVL.